The rows below give T cell receptor beta chains drawn from one sample of a study of beta chain features in type 1 diabetes. Method: immunoSEQ multiplex PCR; TCRdb's copy keeps in-frame clones and lacks some. The repertoire holds more than 250,000 clones, with less than 30% as singletons. Sequenced sample: naive CD4+ T cells from blood. The receptors come from a woman between 25 and 40 years old with type 1 diabetes. CDR3s include the opening cysteine and the closing phenylalanine or tryptophan. The order of the fields is D gene, J gene, CDR3 length, clone size, V gene, CDR3 DNA, CDR3 protein. A D gene is named only where the DNA matches it firmly. The size field is filled for only some rows; it gives once, few, many or a size class.

d_call: TRBD2; j_call: TRBJ2-1; cdr3_length: 15; clone_size: -; v_call: TRBV5-1; cdr3_nt: TGCGCCAGCGAGGCCAGGGCGGGAGGATACAATGAGCAGTTCTTC; cdr3_aa: CASEARAGGYNEQFF
d_call: TRBD2; j_call: TRBJ2-7; cdr3_length: 11; clone_size: -; v_call: TRBV20-1; cdr3_nt: TGCAGTGCGAGACTAGCGTGGGAGCAGTACTTC; cdr3_aa: CSARLAWEQYF
d_call: -; j_call: TRBJ2-5; cdr3_length: 12; clone_size: -; v_call: TRBV18; cdr3_nt: TGTGCCAGCTCACGATCACAGGAGACCCAGTACTTC; cdr3_aa: CASSRSQETQYF
d_call: TRBD2; j_call: TRBJ2-7; cdr3_length: 16; clone_size: few; v_call: TRBV4-1; cdr3_nt: TGCGCCAGCAGCCAAGATTCTAGCGGGTTCCCCTACGAGCAGTACTTC; cdr3_aa: CASSQDSSGFPYEQYF
d_call: TRBD2; j_call: TRBJ2-1; cdr3_length: 16; clone_size: -; v_call: TRBV30; cdr3_nt: TGTGCCTGGACCCTGGGACTAGCGGGAGGTGGCAATGAGCAGTTCTTC; cdr3_aa: CAWTLGLAGGGNEQFF
d_call: -; j_call: TRBJ2-7; cdr3_length: 16; clone_size: -; v_call: TRBV27; cdr3_nt: TGTGCCAGCAGTTTATCGTTGGAGGGGTACGGCTACGAGCAGTACTTC; cdr3_aa: CASSLSLEGYGYEQYF
d_call: -; j_call: TRBJ1-5; cdr3_length: 14; clone_size: -; v_call: TRBV6-5; cdr3_nt: TGTGCCAGCAGTTCCCAGGGGCGAAATCAGCCCCAGCATTTT; cdr3_aa: CASSSQGRNQPQHF
d_call: TRBD1; j_call: TRBJ2-2; cdr3_length: 16; clone_size: few; v_call: TRBV5-5; cdr3_nt: TGTGCCAGCAGCGCGGGACAGGGGGCTGTGACCGGGGAGCTGTTTTTT; cdr3_aa: CASSAGQGAVTGELFF
d_call: TRBD2; j_call: TRBJ2-1; cdr3_length: 16; clone_size: -; v_call: TRBV9; cdr3_nt: TGTGCCAGCAGCGTCCTCCCAGCGGGAGGAGGTAATGAGCAGTTCTTC; cdr3_aa: CASSVLPAGGGNEQFF
d_call: -; j_call: TRBJ1-2; cdr3_length: 12; clone_size: -; v_call: TRBV5-1; cdr3_nt: TGCGCCAGCAGCTTGGACAGCTATGGCTACACCTTC; cdr3_aa: CASSLDSYGYTF
d_call: -; j_call: TRBJ2-3; cdr3_length: 14; clone_size: -; v_call: TRBV29-1; cdr3_nt: TGCAGCGTTGAGGGGGGTCGGTCCACAGATACGCAGTATTTT; cdr3_aa: CSVEGGRSTDTQYF
d_call: TRBD1; j_call: TRBJ2-7; cdr3_length: 15; clone_size: few; v_call: TRBV4-2; cdr3_nt: TGTGCCAGCAGCCAAGAAAGGACAGGGCCCTACGAGCAGTACTTC; cdr3_aa: CASSQERTGPYEQYF
d_call: -; j_call: TRBJ1-3; cdr3_length: 16; clone_size: -; v_call: TRBV4-1; cdr3_nt: TGCGCCAGCAGCCGACAGACGGGCATTCATGGAAACACCATATATTTT; cdr3_aa: CASSRQTGIHGNTIYF
d_call: TRBD1; j_call: TRBJ1-2; cdr3_length: 14; clone_size: -; v_call: TRBV15; cdr3_nt: TGTGCCACCAGCAGCCCCGGACAGGACTATGGCTACACCTTC; cdr3_aa: CATSSPGQDYGYTF
d_call: -; j_call: TRBJ2-5; cdr3_length: 13; clone_size: few; v_call: TRBV7-3; cdr3_nt: TGTGCCAGCAGCCGACAGGTGGAAGAGACCCAGTACTTC; cdr3_aa: CASSRQVEETQYF
d_call: -; j_call: TRBJ2-5; cdr3_length: 12; clone_size: -; v_call: TRBV29-1; cdr3_nt: TGCAGCGTCACCCCAGGCCAGGAGACCCAGTACTTC; cdr3_aa: CSVTPGQETQYF
d_call: -; j_call: TRBJ2-7; cdr3_length: 14; clone_size: few; v_call: TRBV11-2; cdr3_nt: TGTGCCAGCAGCGAGAGGCGGAGATCCTACGAGCAGTACTTC; cdr3_aa: CASSERRRSYEQYF
d_call: TRBD2; j_call: TRBJ2-5; cdr3_length: 16; clone_size: -; v_call: TRBV28; cdr3_nt: TGTGCCAGCAGTTTCGCTGGAACACCGGGACTAAGGACCCAGTACTTC; cdr3_aa: CASSFAGTPGLRTQYF
d_call: TRBD2; j_call: TRBJ2-1; cdr3_length: 15; clone_size: -; v_call: TRBV6-5; cdr3_nt: TGTGCCAGCAGTTCCCCGGGACTAGCGGAAAATGAGCAGTTCTTC; cdr3_aa: CASSSPGLAENEQFF
d_call: -; j_call: TRBJ2-7; cdr3_length: 15; clone_size: -; v_call: TRBV4-1; cdr3_nt: TGCGCCAGCAGCCGAGCGGGACAGGCCCCATACGAGCAGTACTTC; cdr3_aa: CASSRAGQAPYEQYF
d_call: -; j_call: TRBJ2-7; cdr3_length: 13; clone_size: -; v_call: TRBV5-4; cdr3_nt: TGTGCCAGCAGCTTTGCGACTAGTCGGGAGCAGTACTTC; cdr3_aa: CASSFATSREQYF
d_call: TRBD2; j_call: TRBJ2-5; cdr3_length: 15; clone_size: -; v_call: TRBV5-4; cdr3_nt: TGTGCCAGCAGCTTTTACGGGTCGGGAGGGGAGACCCAGTACTTC; cdr3_aa: CASSFYGSGGETQYF
d_call: TRBD2; j_call: TRBJ2-7; cdr3_length: 15; clone_size: -; v_call: TRBV11-2; cdr3_nt: TGTGCCAGCAGCCCCTTGGGACTAGCGGCCTACGAGCAGTACTTC; cdr3_aa: CASSPLGLAAYEQYF
d_call: -; j_call: TRBJ2-3; cdr3_length: 17; clone_size: -; v_call: TRBV4-1; cdr3_nt: TGCGCCAGCAGCCAACCCACCCTCGGTCGCGCAACAGATACGCAGTATTTT; cdr3_aa: CASSQPTLGRATDTQYF
d_call: -; j_call: TRBJ2-1; cdr3_length: 13; clone_size: -; v_call: TRBV5-1; cdr3_nt: TGCGCCAGCAGCCAGGCGGGGTACAATGAGCAGTTCTTC; cdr3_aa: CASSQAGYNEQFF
d_call: TRBD1; j_call: TRBJ2-7; cdr3_length: 15; clone_size: -; v_call: TRBV7-9; cdr3_nt: TGTGCCAGCAGCTTAGATTGGACAGGGGCGGACGAGCAGTACTTC; cdr3_aa: CASSLDWTGADEQYF
d_call: TRBD2; j_call: TRBJ2-7; cdr3_length: 15; clone_size: few; v_call: TRBV7-2; cdr3_nt: TGTGCCAGCACCTACTCCGGGACTAGCAGATACGAGCAGTACTTC; cdr3_aa: CASTYSGTSRYEQYF
d_call: TRBD1; j_call: TRBJ2-3; cdr3_length: 17; clone_size: -; v_call: TRBV19; cdr3_nt: TGTGCCAGTAGTACCCACCCCGGGACAGCGTCCACAGATACGCAGTATTTT; cdr3_aa: CASSTHPGTASTDTQYF
d_call: TRBD2; j_call: TRBJ2-1; cdr3_length: 14; clone_size: few; v_call: TRBV7-9; cdr3_nt: TGTGCCAGCAGCGTATTAGCGGGAGACAATGAGCAGTTCTTC; cdr3_aa: CASSVLAGDNEQFF
d_call: -; j_call: TRBJ1-1; cdr3_length: 14; clone_size: once; v_call: TRBV6-6; cdr3_nt: TGTGCCGCGAACTCGGATACTCGGGGGACTGAAGCTTTCTTT; cdr3_aa: CAANSDTRGTEAFF
d_call: -; j_call: TRBJ1-2; cdr3_length: 13; clone_size: -; v_call: TRBV6-1; cdr3_nt: TGTGCCAGCAGCTCTTCCGGTCTCTATGGCTACACCTTC; cdr3_aa: CASSSSGLYGYTF
d_call: TRBD2; j_call: TRBJ2-7; cdr3_length: 15; clone_size: few; v_call: TRBV18; cdr3_nt: TGTGCCAGCTCACCATTGTGGGAGGGCCTCGACGAGCAGTACTTC; cdr3_aa: CASSPLWEGLDEQYF
d_call: -; j_call: TRBJ1-5; cdr3_length: 15; clone_size: -; v_call: TRBV27; cdr3_nt: TGTGCCAGCAGTTTATCGTCCGGGGGTTCCCAGCCCCAGCATTTT; cdr3_aa: CASSLSSGGSQPQHF
d_call: -; j_call: TRBJ1-5; cdr3_length: 13; clone_size: few; v_call: TRBV30; cdr3_nt: TGTGCCTGGACCCGGGGGGGCAATCAGCCCCAGCATTTT; cdr3_aa: CAWTRGGNQPQHF
d_call: -; j_call: TRBJ2-7; cdr3_length: 10; clone_size: -; v_call: TRBV20-1; cdr3_nt: TGCAGTGCTGAGTCCTACGAGCAGTACTTC; cdr3_aa: CSAESYEQYF
d_call: -; j_call: TRBJ2-7; cdr3_length: 11; clone_size: -; v_call: TRBV20-1; cdr3_nt: TGCAGTGCTAGAAGCGGGCACGAGCAGTACTTC; cdr3_aa: CSARSGHEQYF
d_call: TRBD1; j_call: TRBJ1-2; cdr3_length: 15; clone_size: -; v_call: TRBV7-2; cdr3_nt: TGTGCCAGCAGCTCGTGGGACAGGGGCGACTATGGCTACACCTTC; cdr3_aa: CASSSWDRGDYGYTF
d_call: -; j_call: TRBJ1-1; cdr3_length: 13; clone_size: -; v_call: TRBV9; cdr3_nt: TGTGCCAGCAAAGAACAGGCGAACACTGAAGCTTTCTTT; cdr3_aa: CASKEQANTEAFF
d_call: -; j_call: TRBJ1-2; cdr3_length: 14; clone_size: -; v_call: TRBV5-1; cdr3_nt: TGCGCCAGCAGCTTGGCCCCAGAAAACTATGGCTACACCTTC; cdr3_aa: CASSLAPENYGYTF
d_call: TRBD1; j_call: TRBJ2-1; cdr3_length: 15; clone_size: -; v_call: TRBV7-2; cdr3_nt: TGTGCCAGCAGCTTCGGACAGGGGGCGTACAATGAGCAGTTCTTC; cdr3_aa: CASSFGQGAYNEQFF
d_call: -; j_call: TRBJ2-1; cdr3_length: 15; clone_size: -; v_call: TRBV7-2; cdr3_nt: TGTGCCAGCAGCTTAGGATCTCCAGCGGCCAATGAGCAGTTCTTC; cdr3_aa: CASSLGSPAANEQFF
d_call: TRBD2; j_call: TRBJ2-1; cdr3_length: 16; clone_size: few; v_call: TRBV5-1; cdr3_nt: TGCGCCAGCAGCGACCTGACTAGCGGGTCCTACAATGAGCAGTTCTTC; cdr3_aa: CASSDLTSGSYNEQFF
d_call: -; j_call: TRBJ2-1; cdr3_length: 10; clone_size: -; v_call: TRBV20-1; cdr3_nt: TGCAGTGCTGGCAGAAATGAGCAGTTCTTC; cdr3_aa: CSAGRNEQFF
d_call: TRBD2; j_call: TRBJ2-1; cdr3_length: 16; clone_size: few; v_call: TRBV5-1; cdr3_nt: TGCGCCAGCAGCGCCTCCGGGACTAGTCGTGACAATGAGCAGTTCTTC; cdr3_aa: CASSASGTSRDNEQFF
d_call: TRBD1; j_call: TRBJ1-2; cdr3_length: 13; clone_size: few; v_call: TRBV11-2; cdr3_nt: TGTGCCAGCAGCCCCTGGGACAGCTATGGCTACACCTTC; cdr3_aa: CASSPWDSYGYTF
d_call: -; j_call: TRBJ2-7; cdr3_length: 12; clone_size: few; v_call: TRBV29-1; cdr3_nt: TGCAGCGTCTCGGACTCACCCTACGAGCAGTACTTC; cdr3_aa: CSVSDSPYEQYF
d_call: TRBD1; j_call: TRBJ1-1; cdr3_length: 15; clone_size: few; v_call: TRBV7-6; cdr3_nt: TGTGCCAGCACCCTCGGACAGGGGCCGAACACTGAAGCTTTCTTT; cdr3_aa: CASTLGQGPNTEAFF
d_call: -; j_call: TRBJ2-1; cdr3_length: 15; clone_size: -; v_call: TRBV2; cdr3_nt: TGTGCCATAAATCAAGGGCTAGCCCGTGGGGATGAGCAGTTCTTC; cdr3_aa: CAINQGLARGDEQFF
d_call: -; j_call: TRBJ2-2; cdr3_length: 17; clone_size: -; v_call: TRBV19; cdr3_nt: TGTGCCAGTAGACAGGCGAAGGGCATTTCGAACACCGGGGAGCTGTTTTTT; cdr3_aa: CASRQAKGISNTGELFF
d_call: TRBD1; j_call: TRBJ2-7; cdr3_length: 15; clone_size: -; v_call: TRBV13; cdr3_nt: TGTGCCAGCAGCTCCCAGGACAGGGACTTCTACGAGCAGTACTTC; cdr3_aa: CASSSQDRDFYEQYF
d_call: TRBD2; j_call: TRBJ2-1; cdr3_length: 13; clone_size: few; v_call: TRBV29-1; cdr3_nt: TGCAGCGCCGCTGTAATCGGCGGGGGGGAGCAGTTCTTC; cdr3_aa: CSAAVIGGGEQFF
d_call: -; j_call: TRBJ2-1; cdr3_length: 16; clone_size: few; v_call: TRBV4-2; cdr3_nt: TGTGCCAGCGATGCGGGGGCGGGAGAGGGGTACAATGAGCAGTTCTTC; cdr3_aa: CASDAGAGEGYNEQFF
d_call: TRBD1; j_call: TRBJ2-7; cdr3_length: 13; clone_size: few; v_call: TRBV29-1; cdr3_nt: TGCAGCGTTGTAGGGAGGACAGGGAGTGAGCAGTACTTC; cdr3_aa: CSVVGRTGSEQYF
d_call: -; j_call: TRBJ2-1; cdr3_length: 15; clone_size: few; v_call: TRBV9; cdr3_nt: TGTGCCAGCAGCGTAGAAAGTTACAGGGTGGCGGAGCAGTTCTTC; cdr3_aa: CASSVESYRVAEQFF
d_call: TRBD1; j_call: TRBJ1-1; cdr3_length: 15; clone_size: few; v_call: TRBV5-1; cdr3_nt: TGCGCCAGCATCCCAAACAGGGGGGGAGACACTGAAGCTTTCTTT; cdr3_aa: CASIPNRGGDTEAFF